The 24 T cell receptor beta chains below all came from one sample that was sequenced in a study of T cell responses to AZD1222 COVID-19 vaccine. Profiled with immunoSEQ multiplex PCR; TCRdb holds only in-frame clones, not every one. The table shows roughly 120,000 clones, with around 90% occurring only once. The starting material was peripheral blood, obtained on day 0 of AZD1222 vaccination. Receptors were obtained from an adult in good health.

The genes are TRBV20-1 and TRBJ2-7; D ambiguous. Germline V gives CDR1 DFQATT, CDR2 SNEGSKA (reference sequence). V lost 5 bases and J 6 bases, leaving 11 bases between the germline ends. This CDR3 has 11 amino acids. CDR3 coding DNA: TGCAGTGCTCCCCACTGGCCCGAGCAGTACTTC. The encoded protein is CSAPHWPEQYF.

This clone was detected only a few times. This sequence joins TRBV28 and TRBJ1-5; D possibly corresponds to TRBD1 (5 bases). Germline-derived CDR1 and CDR2 are MDHEN and SYDVKM. V was trimmed by 7 bases and J by 12 bases, leaving 22 bases between them. The CDR3 sequence is 14 residues long. CDR3 residues: CASTPGDQGKNQHF. In DNA, the CDR3 is TGTGCCAGCACCCCGGGAGATCAGGGAAAGAACCAGCATTTT. Looking up the rest from reference TRBV28 and TRBJ1-5 gives the full variable domain: DVKVTQSSRYLVKRTGEKVFLECVQDMDHENMFWYRQDPGLGLRLIYFSYDVKMKEKGDIPEGYSVSREKKERFSLILESASTNQTSMYLCASTPGDQGKNQHFGDGTRLSIL.

V and J are TRBV16 and TRBJ1-5; D perhaps matches TRBD1 (5 bases). Germline V CDR1 and CDR2: KGHSY, FQNENV. Trimming took off 2 bases at V and 3 bases at J, with 8 bases between the two ends. CDR3 length equals 14 residues. CDR3 in amino acids: CASSQGHFNQPQHF. The CDR3 bases are TGTGCCAGCAGCCAAGGACACTTCAATCAGCCCCAGCATTTT.

The chain has TRBV4-2 and TRBJ2-2, with unresolved D. Germline V lookup: CDR1 LGHNA, CDR2 YNFKEQ. V was clipped by 0 bases and J by 8 bases, with 7 bases between them. The CDR3 covers 13 residues. The CDR3 protein is CASSQDTSGELFF. For the CDR3, the DNA is TGTGCCAGCAGCCAAGATACGTCGGGGGAGCTGTTTTTT.

The chain carries TRBV19 and TRBJ2-6; perhaps TRBD2 as D (6 bases). The CDR3 sequence is 17 residues long. The V gene lost 3 bases and the J gene lost 0 bases, with 12 bases spanning the gap. Germline V lookup: CDR1 LNHDA, CDR2 SQIVND (reference sequence). The CDR3 protein is CASSIWDSGSGANVLTF. The CDR3 nucleotides are TGTGCCAGTAGTATTTGGGACTCCGGCTCTGGGGCCAACGTCCTGACTTTC.

This chain links TRBV19 with TRBJ2-2; 8 positions match TRBD1. Germline V lookup: CDR1 LNHDA, CDR2 SQIVND (reference sequence). With V trimmed by 7 bases and J by 5 bases, 15 bases remained unmatched. The CDR3 is made up of 17 amino acids. CDR3 bases: TGTGCCAGTACCCTCACCCAGGACAGGGTCGGGACCGGGGAGCTGTTTTTT. Protein: CASTLTQDRVGTGELFF.

In regard to this clone: A much larger clone differs by one base, so this may be a read error. The CDR3 coding sequence is TGTGCCAGCAGCTTTTTCACAGATACGCAGTATTTT. This encodes CASSFFTDTQYF. The chain couples TRBV7-2 to TRBJ2-3; D remains unclear. From germline, CDR1 is SGHTA and CDR2 FQGNSA. CDR3 length: 12 residues. V gave up 3 bases and J gave up 2 bases, with 3 bases separating them.

The chain links TRBV5-4 to TRBJ2-2, with 9 bases fitting TRBD2. Germline V gives CDR1 SGHNT, CDR2 YYREEE (reference sequence). The CDR3 runs to 17 residues. Germline trimming cut 4 bases from V and 0 bases from J; bases unmatched to any gene: 7. The CDR3 here is CASSPKTSGTNTGELFF. Here the CDR3 DNA reads TGTGCCAGCAGCCCTAAGACTAGCGGTACGAACACCGGGGAGCTGTTTTTT.

The CDR3, as DNA: TGTGCCATCAGTGTGTCAGGGAGAAACACTGAAGCTTTCTTT. It codes for CAISVSGRNTEAFF. The rearrangement uses TRBV10-3 and TRBJ1-1, with a tentative D call TRBD1 (5 bases). This CDR3 has 14 residues. Trimming removed 4 bases at V and 2 bases at J, with 11 bases between. Germline V gives CDR1 ENHRY, CDR2 SYGVKD.

The chain couples TRBV18 to TRBJ2-7; D ambiguous. This CDR3 comprises 12 residues. Trimming removed 3 bases from V and 7 bases from J, with 10 bases in between. The germline gives CDR1 KGHSH, CDR2 LQKENI. The DNA of the CDR3 is TGTGCCAGCTCACCGTCCACAAGAGAGCAGTACTTC. This translates into CASSPSTREQYF.

A single count supports this clone. This chain joins TRBV5-5 and TRBJ1-4, with D hard to call. The V gene lost 1 base and the J gene lost 8 bases, with 9 bases spanning the gap. Germline-derived CDR1 and CDR2 are SGHKS and YYEKEE (reference sequence). This CDR3 contains 13 residues. The CDR3 nucleotides are TGTGCCAGCAGCTTGATTAGCGGGGAAAAACTGTTTTTT. Residues: CASSLISGEKLFF.

In its sample, this clone was seen a few times. This chain joins TRBV5-4 and TRBJ1-1; TRBD1 is a possible D gene (6 bases). CDR1 is SGHNT, CDR2 YYREEE, per germline (reference sequence). Trimming took off 4 bases at V and 4 bases at J, with 14 bases between the two ends. The CDR3 length is 14 residues. Written as DNA, the CDR3 is TGTGCCAGCAGCCCCGCAGGGGTTTTCACTGAAGCTTTCTTT. It specifies CASSPAGVFTEAFF.

This chain joins TRBV2 and TRBJ1-6; no clear D gene. V lost 5 bases and J lost 9, with 8 bases in between. This CDR3 has 12 residues. Germline V gene lookup returns CDR1 SNHLY and CDR2 FYNNEI. The CDR3 DNA reads TGTGCCAGCAGTTACGGAGGTTCACCCCTCCACTTT. It specifies CASSYGGSPLHF.

The chain employs TRBV24-1 and TRBJ2-5; D is possibly TRBD2 (5 bases). Between the trimmed V and J ends, which lost 1 base and 2 bases, there was a span of 7 bases. CDR1 and CDR2 from the germline V gene are KGHDR and SFDVKD. The CDR3 has 14 residues. The DNA of the CDR3 is TGTGCCACCAGTGATTTAGAGGGTCAAGAGACCCAGTACTTC. Translated: CATSDLEGQETQYF.

This rearrangement joins TRBV5-1 to TRBJ2-3; D unclear. The V end lost 0 bases, the J end lost 1 base, and 6 bases lay between the germline ends. Germline CDR1 is SGHRS and CDR2 is YFSETQ. The CDR3 extends over 14 amino acids. CDR3 sequence (DNA): TGCGCCAGCAGCTTGGAGGGCGGCACAGATACGCAGTATTTT. Its translation is CASSLEGGTDTQYF. Full variable domain (missing parts from reference TRBV5-1 and TRBJ2-3): KAGVTQTPRYLIKTRGQQVTLSCSPISGHRSVSWYQQTPGQGLQFLFEYFSETQRNKGNFPGRFSGRQFSNSRSEMNVSTLELGDSALYLCASSLEGGTDTQYFGPGTRLTVL.

This chain uses TRBV5-1 with TRBJ1-6; no reliable D call. Trimming took 4 bases from V and 7 from J, leaving 12 bases between them. This CDR3 is 14 amino acids long. The germline CDR1 and CDR2 sequences are SGHRS and YFSETQ. CDR3 in DNA: TGCGCCAGCAGCCCTGACGGACTAAATTCACCCCTCCACTTT. Translation: CASSPDGLNSPLHF.

The rearrangement joins TRBV3-1 (or the pseudogene TRBV3-2) to TRBJ1-2; TRBD1 might be the D (6 bases). This CDR3 comprises 13 residues. The germline gives CDR1 LGHDT, CDR2 YNNKEL (reference sequence). With 8 bases removed from V and 7 bases from J, the gap between germline ends came to 17 bases. In nucleotides, the CDR3 is TGTGCCAGCGCCGGGGGCAGGTTCTCTGGCTACACCTTC. This sequence encodes CASAGGRFSGYTF.

The CDR3 spells CASGLDGGDTQYF. CDR3 nucleotides: TGTGCTAGTGGTTTGGACGGGGGAGATACGCAGTATTTT. The chain combines TRBV12-5 with TRBJ2-3, with TRBD2 as a possible D gene (6 bases). Germline CDR1 reads LGHNT; CDR2 reads FRNRAP. This CDR3 comprises 13 residues. V dropped 1 base and J dropped 5 bases, with 7 bases sitting between them.

The gene calls are TRBV28 and TRBJ1-1, with D unclear. V lost 10 bases, J lost 4 bases, and 7 bases lay in between. CDR3 length: 10 amino acids. Per germline, CDR1 MDHEN and CDR2 SYDVKM. The CDR3 spells CATSSTEAFF. For the CDR3, the DNA is TGTGCCACCAGCTCCACTGAAGCTTTCTTT.

The rearrangement joins TRBV19 to TRBJ2-2; no firm D call. This CDR3 comprises 13 residues. Trimming removed 6 bases from V and 6 bases from J, with 11 bases in between. Germline loops: CDR1 LNHDA, CDR2 SQIVND (reference sequence). This chain's CDR3 is CASRASGAGELFF. The CDR3 nucleotides are TGTGCCAGTAGGGCGTCTGGGGCCGGGGAGCTGTTTTTT.

This clone was seen a single time. The CDR3 protein is CASSELRADTQYF. The CDR3 region has the DNA TGTGCCAGCAGTGAACTCCGGGCAGATACGCAGTATTTT. This chain links TRBV2 with TRBJ2-3; D remains ambiguous. Trimming cost V 2 bases and J 4 bases, with 7 bases left between them. Germline-derived CDR1 and CDR2 are SNHLY and FYNNEI. The CDR3 covers 13 residues. Using reference TRBV2 and TRBJ2-3 for the parts outside the CDR3, the full variable domain is EPEVTQTPSHQVTQMGQEVILRCVPISNHLYFYWYRQILGQKVEFLVSFYNNEISEKSEIFDDQFSVERPDGSNFTLKIRSTKLEDSAMYFCASSELRADTQYFGPGTRLTVL.

The genes are TRBV15 and TRBJ1-4, with 7 bases that match TRBD1. Trimming removed 3 bases from V and 7 bases from J; junction bases left unmatched: 5. This CDR3 region has 14 residues. Germline CDR1 LNHNV, CDR2 YYDKDF (reference sequence). As DNA, the CDR3 is TGTGCCACCAGCAGGACAGGGAAGGGTGAAAAACTGTTTTTT. It yields the protein CATSRTGKGEKLFF. Complete variable domain (other parts from reference TRBV15 and TRBJ1-4): DAMVIQNPRYQVTQFGKPVTLSCSQTLNHNVMYWYQQKSSQAPKLLFHYYDKDFNNEADTPDNFQSRRPNTSFCFLDIRSPGLGDTAMYLCATSRTGKGEKLFFGSGTQLSVL.

The chain is built from TRBV2 and TRBJ2-7; a possible D gene is TRBD2 (5 bases). Germline values: CDR1 SNHLY, CDR2 FYNNEI. V shed 4 bases and J shed 6 bases, with 13 bases lying between them. The CDR3 sequence is 13 residues long. CDR3 nucleotides: TGTGCCAGCAGTGCCGGGGAGATGGCCGAGCAGTACTTC. Translation gives CASSAGEMAEQYF.

The chain couples TRBV4-2 to TRBJ2-7; 7 bases agree with TRBD2. The V segment lost 1 base and the J segment 4 bases; nucleotides outside the gene matches: 7. Per germline, CDR1 LGHNA and CDR2 YNFKEQ. This CDR3 comprises 15 residues. DNA of the CDR3: TGTGCCAGCAGCCAAGTTCCGGGAGGACAATACGAGCAGTACTTC. Protein product: CASSQVPGGQYEQYF.